The 9 T cell receptor beta chains given below trace back to one sample, sequenced in a study of T cell changes during pregnancy in multiple sclerosis. Sequenced by immunoSEQ multiplex PCR; TCRdb stores in-frame clones only, minus some. The table records around 100,000 clones, 90% of them present only once. The source was peripheral blood, collected in the second trimester of pregnancy. Every receptor here comes from a female donor in good health, enrolled as a control in a pregnancy study.

This clone was detected only once. The chain recombines TRBV7-2 with TRBJ2-2; D uncertain. Trimming cost V 4 bases and J 4 bases, with 13 bases left between them. The CDR3 totals 15 residues. CDR1 SGHTA and CDR2 FQGNSA come from the germline V gene. The CDR3 DNA follows: TGTGCCAGCAGCTCTTCCCGCACGAGCACCGGGGAGCTGTTTTTT. It specifies CASSSSRTSTGELFF.

The genes are TRBV9 and TRBJ1-2; no clear D gene. Germline CDR1 SGDLS, CDR2 YYNGEE. The CDR3 is 13 amino acids. V shed 4 bases and J shed 8 bases, with 15 bases lying between them. This chain's CDR3 is CASSPRPGGGYTF. CDR3 bases: TGTGCCAGCAGCCCGCGTCCAGGAGGCGGCTACACCTTC.

The rearrangement uses TRBV28 and TRBJ2-5, with TRBD2 identical over 7 bases. The CDR3 runs to 18 residues. Germline CDR1 is MDHEN and CDR2 is SYDVKM. V lost 5 bases, J lost 2 bases, and 17 bases stayed unmatched. CDR3 amino acids: CASSLTKIGLAVQETQYF. CDR3 coding DNA: TGTGCCAGCAGTCTTACAAAGATCGGTCTAGCGGTACAAGAGACCCAGTACTTC.

Remarks on this clone: This specimen includes other DNA sequences encoding the same CDR3. J is TRBJ1-1 and V is TRBV28, with 7 bases matching TRBD1. The CDR3 runs 12 residues. Germline CDR1 and CDR2: MDHEN and SYDVKM. Unmatched junction bases numbered 0, after V lost 4 bases and J lost 4 bases. For the CDR3, the DNA is TGTGCCAGCAGTTCAGGGGGCACTGAAGCTTTCTTT. It codes for CASSSGGTEAFF.

The V call is TRBV4-3, the J call TRBJ2-1, with 10 bases matching TRBD2. The CDR3 runs to 17 residues. Germline assignment: CDR1 LGHNA and CDR2 YSLEER. V was pared by 0 bases and J by 3 bases, with 5 bases of the junction left unmatched. CDR3 in amino acids: CASSQDPASGSYNEQFF. The CDR3 DNA reads TGCGCCAGCAGCCAAGATCCGGCTAGCGGGAGCTACAATGAGCAGTTCTTC.

The chain carries TRBV11-2 and TRBJ2-3, with TRBD2 matching 10 bases. Trimming at V came to 1 base and at J to 6 bases, leaving 4 bases not matched to a gene. The CDR3 spans 15 residues. CDR1 SGHAT and CDR2 FQNNGV come from the germline V gene. The CDR3 loop is CASSLGLAGADTQYF. The CDR3 nucleotides read TGTGCCAGCAGCTTAGGGCTAGCGGGGGCGGATACGCAGTATTTT.

This chain links TRBV19 with TRBJ2-7, with TRBD2 matching 12 bases. Germline CDR1 LNHDA, CDR2 SQIVND (reference sequence). There are 18 residues in the CDR3. V gave up 5 bases and J gave up 4 bases; unmatched junction bases: 15. CDR3 loop: CASSPGTSGFGRYYEQYF. DNA of the CDR3: TGTGCCAGTAGTCCCGGGACTAGCGGGTTTGGCCGATATTACGAGCAGTACTTC.

CDR3 DNA: TGTGCCAGTAGTACCAGCGGGGGTCTGAACAATGAGCAGTTCTTC. Protein sequence: CASSTSGGLNNEQFF. The chain links TRBV19 to TRBJ2-1; 8 bases are shared with TRBD2. V was clipped by 4 bases and J by 5 bases; unmatched bases: 7. The CDR3 is made up of 15 amino acids. Germline loops: CDR1 LNHDA, CDR2 SQIVND (reference sequence).

This chain links TRBV6-5 with TRBJ2-1, with D tentatively TRBD1 (5 bases). The CDR3 consists of 15 residues. The germline V gene encodes CDR1 MNHEY and CDR2 SVGAGI. V shed 5 bases and J shed 5 bases, with 16 bases lying between them. The CDR3 DNA sequence: TGTGCCAGCAGTCGTTCAATGACAGCTAACAATGAGCAGTTCTTC. It is translated as CASSRSMTANNEQFF.